Below are 7 T cell receptor beta chains sequenced from a single sample in a study of cytomegalovirus exposure and HLA in healthy donors. The study ran its PCR with 60 Vbeta and 13 Jbeta primers. Profiled with immunoSEQ multiplex PCR; TCRdb holds only in-frame clones, not every one. This sample carries hundreds of thousands of clones, about 66% of them seen once, and the ten largest clones take under 3%. The specimen was PBMCs. The receptors shown here come from a female donor in good health and CMV-seronegative.

This clone showed up just once. V is TRBV19 and J is TRBJ1-2; 10 positions agree with TRBD1. Germline CDR1 LNHDA, CDR2 SQIVND (reference sequence). The CDR3 is 12 amino acids. V shed 6 bases and J 7 bases; nucleotides not matched to a gene: 2. CDR3 sequence (DNA): TGTGCCAGTAGGGACAGGGGGTCTGGCTACACCTTC. It encodes CASRDRGSGYTF. Variable domain in full (rest from reference TRBV19 and TRBJ1-2): DGGITQSPKYLFRKEGQNVTLSCEQNLNHDAMYWYRQDPGQGLRLIYYSQIVNDFQKGDIAEGYSVSREKKESFPLTVTSAQKNPTAFYLCASRDRGSGYTFGSGTRLTVV.

In DNA form, the CDR3 reads TGTGCCAGCAGCACAAGCTCTAGCGCAGTGGCCACAGATACGCAGTATTTT. It translates to CASSTSSSAVATDTQYF. This chain connects TRBV9 to TRBJ2-3, with D perhaps matching TRBD2 (6 bases). Deletions cut 4 bases from V and 2 bases from J, with 20 bases between. The CDR3 extends over 17 amino acids. The germline gives CDR1 SGDLS, CDR2 YYNGEE.

This chain joins TRBV27 and TRBJ1-6; D may be TRBD1 (5 bases). The CDR3 is 15 residues long. Looked up from germline, CDR1 is MNHEY and CDR2 is SMNVEV (reference sequence). Trimming shortened V by 1 base and J by 5 bases, and 9 bases separated the two germline ends. The CDR3 is CASSLYRSNNSPLHF. CDR3 bases: TGTGCCAGCAGTTTATACAGGTCTAATAATTCACCCCTCCACTTT.

This chain links TRBV10-1 with TRBJ1-2, with a possible D match to TRBD1 (5 bases). Germline CDR1 reads WNHNN; CDR2 reads SYGVQD (reference sequence). V lost 3 bases and J 5 bases, leaving 7 bases between the germline ends. The CDR3 totals 12 residues. The CDR3 loop reads CASSDGAYGYTF. In DNA, the CDR3 is TGCGCCAGCAGTGATGGGGCTTATGGCTACACCTTC.

This clone turned up a few times. This sequence joins TRBV5-1 and TRBJ2-3, with D hard to call. V was trimmed by 4 bases and J by 2 bases, leaving 5 bases between them. This CDR3 is 12 amino acids long. Germline V gene data show CDR1 as SGHRS and CDR2 as YFSETQ. CDR3 sequence (DNA): TGCGCCAGCAGCCTAAACACAGATACGCAGTATTTT. Translated: CASSLNTDTQYF.

This sequence joins TRBV27 and TRBJ2-1, with TRBD2 identical over 9 bases. The CDR3 totals 14 residues. The germline CDR1 and CDR2 sequences are MNHEY and SMNVEV (reference sequence). V was pared by 3 bases and J by 10 bases, with 7 bases of the junction left unmatched. CDR3 sequence reads: CASSFSGSLIEQFF. The CDR3 nucleotides are TGTGCCAGCAGTTTTAGCGGGAGCCTGATCGAGCAGTTCTTC.

V is TRBV5-1 and J is TRBJ1-2; 8 positions match TRBD1. The CDR3 consists of 16 residues. The germline gives CDR1 SGHRS, CDR2 YFSETQ. Germline trimming cut 6 bases from V and 8 bases from J; bases unmatched to any gene: 18. The CDR3 nucleotides read TGCGCCAGCACCACGGACCGGCAGGGGGCCTTTCACGGCTACACCTTC. Its protein product is CASTTDRQGAFHGYTF.